Presented here are 17 T cell receptor beta chains from one specimen sequenced in a study of CD8+CD57+ T cells in acquired aplastic anemia. Profiling of TCR beta VDJ combinations and CDR3 sequences used genomic DNA as template. MiXCR was run by TCRdb on the reads, yielding one entry per CDR3 protein. Of 200,000 to 300,000 distinct CDR3 sequences in the sample, 65% to 90% were seen once. Those patients picked for sequencing had displayed CD8+CD57+ cell expansion on flow cytometry. Sequenced sample: sorted CD4+, CD8+, or CD8+CD57+ T cells (not recorded which) from PBMCs. All receptors come from a human donor with aplastic anemia.

This clonotype was seen only once. The V call is TRBV5-5, the J call TRBJ2-7; possible D gene TRBD1, 6 bases. Trimming took 3 bases from V and 3 from J, leaving 10 bases between them. Germline CDR1 and CDR2: SGHKS and YYEKEE (reference sequence). The length of the CDR3 is 13 residues. CDR3 DNA sequence: TGTGCCAGCAGCTCCTCACAGGGCTACGAGCAGTACGTC. Translated: CASSSSQGYEQYV.

This rearrangement joins TRBV5-6 to TRBJ2-2; D might be TRBD2 (6 bases). The V and J ends lost 2 bases and 6 bases respectively, with 14 bases between them. This CDR3 comprises 15 residues. The V gene's germline CDR1 is SGHDT and CDR2 YYEEEE. As DNA, the CDR3 is TGTGCCAGCAGCTTTGGCGGGGCTGGCGCCGGGGAGCTGTTTTTT. Its protein is CASSFGGAGAGELFF.

Here the CDR3 DNA reads TGTGCCAGCAGCTTGGTAGCCCGGGGCAATGACGAGCAGTACTTC. It encodes CASSLVARGNDEQYF. The chain employs TRBV7-4 and TRBJ2-7; the D gene could be TRBD1 or TRBD2 (5 bases each). The ends were cut back, 3 bases at V and 5 bases at J, with 17 bases in the middle. The germline gives CDR1 SGHVT, CDR2 SQSDAQ. The CDR3 consists of 15 residues.

This chain links TRBV9 with TRBJ2-1; TRBD1 might be the D (5 bases). Germline assignment: CDR1 SGDLS and CDR2 YYNGEE. The CDR3 is 16 amino acids. V was clipped by 4 bases and J by 11 bases, with 25 bases between them. CDR3 amino acids: CASSPWSSGANVQQFF. DNA of the CDR3: TGTGCCAGCAGCCCCTGGAGCTCTGGGGCCAACGTCCAGCAGTTCTTC. The entire variable domain, with the rest obtained from reference TRBV9 and TRBJ2-1, is as follows: DSGVTQTPKHLITATGQRVTLRCSPRSGDLSVYWYQQSLDQGLQFLIQYYNGEERAKGNILERFSAQQFPDLHSELNLSSLELGDSALYFCASSPWSSGANVQQFFGPGTRLTVL.

A note on this clonotype: An end of the junction does not agree with germline; a read error may underlie this. The V gene is TRBV7-9, the J gene TRBJ2-7, with TRBD2 matching 7 bases. From germline, CDR1 is SEHNR and CDR2 FQNEAQ (reference sequence). CDR3 length: 14 amino acids. CDR3 loop: CATSVGEGGYNSHF. The CDR3 DNA is TGTGCCACCAGCGTGGGGGAGGGCGGCTATAATTCACACTTC.

This chain connects TRBV9 to TRBJ1-1; D call uncertain. This CDR3 is 15 amino acids long. The V gene lost 4 bases and the J gene lost 3 bases, with 16 bases spanning the gap. Germline V CDR1 and CDR2: SGDLS, YYNGEE. CDR3 sequence reads: CASSLYLTGYTEAFF. CDR3 in DNA: TGTGCCAGCAGCTTATATCTGACCGGCTACACTGAAGCTTTCTTT.

This clonotype was counted a few times. The rearrangement uses TRBV7-9 and TRBJ2-3; D is unclear. Germline V CDR1 and CDR2: SEHNR, FQNEAQ (reference sequence). This CDR3 comprises 13 residues. V lost 3 bases to trimming and J lost 6 bases, with 10 bases between them. CDR3 bases: TGTGCCAGCAGCTTTGTAGTGATGGATACGCAGTATTTT. Its translation: CASSFVVMDTQYF. The full variable domain, completed using reference TRBV7-9 and TRBJ2-3, is DTGVSQNPRHKITKRGQNVTFRCDPISEHNRLYWYRQTLGQGPEFLTYFQNEAQLEKSRLLSDRFSAERPKGSFSTLEIQRTEQGDSAMYLCASSFVVMDTQYFGPGTRLTVL.

The gene calls are TRBV11-2 and TRBJ2-3; D is unresolved. The CDR3 loop spans 12 amino acids. In germline, CDR1 is SGHAT, CDR2 FQNNGV. Trimming shortened V by 5 bases and J by 7 bases, and 10 bases separated the two germline ends. This CDR3 is CASSVGDNTQYF. The CDR3 DNA sequence: TGTGCCAGCAGCGTAGGCGACAATACGCAGTATTTT.

The gene calls are TRBV5-1 and TRBJ2-1; D ambiguous. Between the trimmed V and J ends, which lost 4 bases and 12 bases, there was a span of 17 bases. The CDR3 extends over 13 amino acids. Germline V gene lookup returns CDR1 SGHRS and CDR2 YFSETQ. DNA of the CDR3: TGCGCCAGCAGCCCGCGAGATAGCTCTATGCAGTTCTTC. This gives the protein CASSPRDSSMQFF. The whole variable domain, remainder taken from reference TRBV5-1 and TRBJ2-1, is KAGVTQTPRYLIKTRGQQVTLSCSPISGHRSVSWYQQTPGQGLQFLFEYFSETQRNKGNFPGRFSGRQFSNSRSEMNVSTLELGDSALYLCASSPRDSSMQFFGPGTRLTVL.

The chain couples TRBV7-8 to TRBJ1-1; D ambiguous. Per germline, CDR1 SGHVS and CDR2 FQNEAQ. This CDR3 contains 15 residues. Between the trimmed V and J ends, which lost 1 base and 11 bases, there was a span of 20 bases. CDR3 in amino acids: CASSLERAPNTQAFF. The DNA of the CDR3 is TGTGCCAGCAGCTTAGAGCGAGCACCCAACACTCAGGCTTTCTTT.

The chain employs TRBV7-3 and TRBJ1-2, with 8 bases that match TRBD1. V was clipped by 2 bases and J by 6 bases; unmatched bases: 5. Germline CDR1 SGHTA, CDR2 FQGTGA. The CDR3 is 14 amino acids. The CDR3 loop is CASSLYGTGDGYTF. The CDR3 bases are TGTGCCAGCAGCTTATACGGGACAGGAGATGGCTACACCTTC.

This clonotype was seen just once. Because the CDR3 is missing its conserved closing phenylalanine or tryptophan, this is likely a read error. The DNA is left out, because the CDR3 cannot be placed on it with certainty; the CDR3 is given as TCRdb lists it. CDR3 loop: CASRDACTESLGL. The chain employs TRBV2 and TRBJ2-3. Germline V lookup: CDR1 SNHLY, CDR2 FYNNEI. From its first to its last residue, the CDR3 has 13 amino acids.

The sample holds one count of this clonotype. The chain recombines TRBV15 with TRBJ2-3, with D possibly TRBD2 on 6 matching bases. This CDR3 has 16 amino acids. Germline CDR1 and CDR2: LNHNV and YYDKDF (reference sequence). V was clipped by 0 bases and J by 5 bases, with 15 bases between them. CDR3 nucleotides: TGTGCCACCAGCAGAGATCTGGCGGGGTGGGGAGATACGCAGTATTTT. Its protein product is CATSRDLAGWGDTQYF. Based on the CDR3 plus reference TRBV15 and TRBJ2-3, the full variable domain is DAMVIQNPRYQVTQFGKPVTLSCSQTLNHNVMYWYQQKSSQAPKLLFHYYDKDFNNEADTPDNFQSRRPNTSFCFLDIRSPGLGDTAMYLCATSRDLAGWGDTQYFGPGTRLTVL.

To note about this clonotype: The limits of the CDR3 on the DNA are not certain, so only TCRdb's listed CDR3 is given. This sequence joins TRBV7-6 and TRBJ1-2; the table assigns TRBD1, which was not confirmed against the DNA. The CDR3 is made up of 15 amino acids, end residues included. CDR1 and CDR2 (germline): SGHVS, FNYEAQ. The CDR3 loop reads CASSQGSCFLEKATF.

The CDR3 bases are TGTGCCAGCAGCGGGGGGGGCCGTCAGGGAGTAAACACTGAAGCTTTCTTT. It codes for CASSGGGRQGVNTEAFF. This chain uses TRBV7-8 with TRBJ1-1, with D possibly TRBD1 on 6 matching bases. The germline CDR1 and CDR2 sequences are SGHVS and FQNEAQ. Trimming took 5 bases from V and 2 from J, leaving 21 bases between them. The CDR3 is 17 residues long.

The CDR3 region has the DNA TGCGCCAGCAAACTCTCAGGTCAAACAGATACGCAGTATTTT. This encodes CASKLSGQTDTQYF. This chain joins TRBV5-1 and TRBJ2-3; D unresolved. CDR3 size: 14 residues. CDR1 is SGHRS, CDR2 YFSETQ, per germline. Trimming pared 6 bases from V and 3 bases from J, leaving 14 bases between.

The chain uses TRBV7-8 and TRBJ2-3; D uncertain. The germline CDR1 and CDR2 sequences are SGHVS and FQNEAQ. This CDR3 region has 14 residues. Deletions cut 0 bases from V and 15 bases from J, with 19 bases between. CDR3: CASSLAGGEHTFYF. In DNA, the CDR3 is TGTGCCAGCAGCTTAGCGGGCGGTGAGCATACGTTTTATTTT. Complete variable domain (other parts from reference TRBV7-8 and TRBJ2-3): GAGVSQSPRYKVAKRGQDVALRCDPISGHVSLFWYQQALGQGPEFLTYFQNEAQLDKSGLPSDRFFAERPEGSVSTLKIQRTQQEDSAVYLCASSLAGGEHTFYFGPGTRLTVL.